This entry concerns a single T cell receptor (beta chain). The antigen is undetermined. This record belongs to a study of shared clonotypes between healthy human individuals. Turning to the study itself: Each donor's CD8 memory used one plate, CD8 naive two, each CD4 subset three. Study-wide results and limits: Among a few donors, approximately 5% of naive CD4 clonotypes were found in common.

Naive CD8 cells lacked CD45RO, underwent positive selection for CCR7 and left out terminally differentiated effector memory CD45RA+ cells. Trimming stripped 7 bases from V and 1 base from J, with 10 bases between. CDR3 size: 13 residues. Germline CDR1 reads SEHNR; CDR2 reads FQNEAQ (reference sequence). Sequencing was performed with immunoSEQ multiplex PCR; in TCRdb, only in-frame clones are kept and a portion is missing. The profile covers some 2.1 million clones, with just under 95% appearing a single time and roughly 1% taken by the ten largest. This chain links TRBV7-9 with TRBJ1-1; D may be TRBD1 (5 bases). Sequenced input: naive CD8+ T cells sorted from blood. The receptor's source is a man aged 18-30 years in good health. CDR3 DNA sequence: TGTGCCAGCATCCCGGGGGAGAACACTGAAGCTTTCTTT. It codes for CASIPGENTEAFF.